These 7 T cell receptor beta chains came from one sample sequenced in a study of T cells after yellow fever vaccination. TCRdb fed the 5' RACE reads into MiXCR, producing one record per CDR3 protein. The data show about 340,000 distinct CDR3 sequences, roughly an eighth seen once. The starting material was CD4+ T cells sorted from PBMCs, obtained 15 days after the yellow fever booster vaccination. The receptor set was obtained from a man aged 18 to 30 who received the YFV17D yellow fever vaccine.

This clonotype was seen only a few times. The chain recombines TRBV12-3 or TRBV12-4 with TRBJ2-5; maybe TRBD2 (5 bases). The CDR3 has 14 residues. V shed 6 bases and J shed 2 bases, with 13 bases lying between them. CDR3 in amino acids: CASSRGPLQETQYF. DNA of the CDR3: TGTGCCAGCAGCCGAGGGCCGCTTCAAGAGACCCAGTACTTC.

This chain uses TRBV20-1 with TRBJ1-5; a possible D gene is TRBD1 (5 bases). Germline CDR1 reads DFQATT; CDR2 reads SNEGSKA (reference sequence). The V and J ends lost 7 bases and 7 bases respectively, with 14 bases between them. There are 12 residues in the CDR3. CDR3 loop: CSVPTRGQPQHF. The CDR3 DNA reads TGCAGTGTCCCTACGAGGGGACAGCCCCAGCATTTT.

This clonotype came up a few times. This sequence joins TRBV20-1 and TRBJ2-5; 9 bases agree with TRBD1. Germline CDR1 DFQATT, CDR2 SNEGSKA (reference sequence). The CDR3 totals 16 residues. J gave up 0 bases and V 1 base, and 6 bases lay outside the gene matches. CDR3: CSARGSTGGYQETQYF. The CDR3 region has the DNA TGCAGTGCTAGAGGTTCTACAGGGGGCTACCAAGAGACCCAGTACTTC.

This clonotype was recorded a few times. This sequence joins TRBV27 and TRBJ1-6, with D perhaps matching TRBD1 (5 bases). The V end was cut by 10 bases, the J end by 5 bases, with 18 bases between. The germline V gene has CDR1 MNHEY and CDR2 SMNVEV (reference sequence). The CDR3 loop spans 15 amino acids. The CDR3 DNA reads as TGTGCCACCCGGCGGACGGGGCTGAATAATTCACCCCTCCACTTT. Its protein product is CATRRTGLNNSPLHF.

This clonotype was picked up many times. The J gene is TRBJ1-1, the V gene TRBV12-3 or TRBV12-4; TRBD1 aligns across 8 bases. The CDR3 is 12 amino acids. The V gene end was trimmed by 8 bases and the J gene end by 3 bases; junction bases not matched to a gene: 2. The DNA for the CDR3 is TGTGCCAGCGCAGGGGGCTACACTGAAGCTTTCTTT. This sequence encodes CASAGGYTEAFF.

This clonotype was seen more than once but under ten times. CDR3 DNA sequence: TGTGCCAGCAGCAGGGGACAGGGGTTAGGCTACACCTTC. Translating it yields CASSRGQGLGYTF. The rearrangement joins TRBV6-5 to TRBJ1-2, with 10 positions matching TRBD1. The V gene's germline CDR1 is MNHEY and CDR2 SVGAGI. Trimming at V came to 6 bases and at J to 8 bases, leaving 6 bases not matched to a gene. This CDR3 is 13 amino acids long.

This chain uses TRBV7-2 with TRBJ1-1; D perhaps matches TRBD1 (6 bases). Trimming took 6 bases from V and 5 from J, leaving 13 bases between them. This CDR3 region has 13 residues. The germline V gene encodes CDR1 SGHTA and CDR2 FQGNSA. CDR3 protein: CASSSGVETEAFF. CDR3 nucleotide sequence: TGTGCCAGCAGTTCAGGGGTTGAGACTGAAGCTTTCTTT.